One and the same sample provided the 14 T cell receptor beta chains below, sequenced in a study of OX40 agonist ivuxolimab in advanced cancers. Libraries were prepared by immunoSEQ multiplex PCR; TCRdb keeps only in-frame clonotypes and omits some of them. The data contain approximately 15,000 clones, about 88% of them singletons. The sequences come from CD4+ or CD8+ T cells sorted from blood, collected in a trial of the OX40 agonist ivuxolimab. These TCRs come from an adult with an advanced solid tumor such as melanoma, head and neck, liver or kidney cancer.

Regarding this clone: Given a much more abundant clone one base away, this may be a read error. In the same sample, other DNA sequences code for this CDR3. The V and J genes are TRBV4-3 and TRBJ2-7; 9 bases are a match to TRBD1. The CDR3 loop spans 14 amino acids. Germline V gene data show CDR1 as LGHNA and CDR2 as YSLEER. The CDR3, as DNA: TGCGCCAGCAGCACGGACAGGGGCTCCTACGAGCAATACTTC. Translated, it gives CASSTDRGSYEQYF.

CDR3 in amino acids: CASSSLRAGPPYEQYF. The CDR3 DNA sequence: TGTGCCAGCAGTTCCTTGCGGGCGGGACCCCCTTACGAGCAGTACTTC. The rearrangement links TRBV27 to TRBJ2-7; D may be TRBD2 (6 bases). Trimming stripped 4 bases from V and 4 bases from J, with 20 bases between. The CDR3 contains 16 residues. Germline V gives CDR1 MNHEY, CDR2 SMNVEV (reference sequence).

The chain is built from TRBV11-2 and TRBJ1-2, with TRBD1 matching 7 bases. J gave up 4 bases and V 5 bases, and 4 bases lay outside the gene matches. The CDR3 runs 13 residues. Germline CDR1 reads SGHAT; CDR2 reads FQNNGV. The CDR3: CASSPGGAYGYTF. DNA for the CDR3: TGTGCCAGCAGCCCAGGGGGGGCCTATGGCTACACCTTC.

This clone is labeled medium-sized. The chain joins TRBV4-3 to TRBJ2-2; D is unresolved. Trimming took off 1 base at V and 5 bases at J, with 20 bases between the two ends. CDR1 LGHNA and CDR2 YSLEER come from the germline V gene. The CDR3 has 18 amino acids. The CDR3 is CASSQGGRWGIGTGELFF. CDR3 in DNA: TGCGCCAGCAGCCAAGGGGGTCGTTGGGGAATCGGGACCGGGGAGCTGTTTTTT.

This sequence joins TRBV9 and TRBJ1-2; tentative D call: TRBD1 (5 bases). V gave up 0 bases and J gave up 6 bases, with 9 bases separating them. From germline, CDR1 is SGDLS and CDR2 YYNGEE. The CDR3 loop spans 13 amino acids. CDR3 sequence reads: CASSVAGVNGYTF. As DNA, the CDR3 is TGTGCCAGCAGCGTAGCGGGGGTCAATGGCTACACCTTC.

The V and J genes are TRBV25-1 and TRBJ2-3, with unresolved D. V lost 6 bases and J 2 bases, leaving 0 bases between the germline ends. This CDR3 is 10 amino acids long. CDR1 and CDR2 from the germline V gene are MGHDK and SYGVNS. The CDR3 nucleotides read TGTGCCAGCAGCACAGATACGCAGTATTTT. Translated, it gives CASSTDTQYF.

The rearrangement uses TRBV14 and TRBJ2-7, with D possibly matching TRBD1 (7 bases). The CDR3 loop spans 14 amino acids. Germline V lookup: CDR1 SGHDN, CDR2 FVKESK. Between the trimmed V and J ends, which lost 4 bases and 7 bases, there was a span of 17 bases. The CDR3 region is CASSPGGFNIEQYF. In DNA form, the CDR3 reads TGTGCCAGCAGCCCAGGGGGGTTTAATATTGAGCAGTACTTC.

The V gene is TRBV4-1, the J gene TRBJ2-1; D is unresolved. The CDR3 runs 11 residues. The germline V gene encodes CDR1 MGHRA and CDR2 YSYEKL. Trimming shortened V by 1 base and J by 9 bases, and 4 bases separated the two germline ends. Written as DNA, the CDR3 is TGCGCCAGCAGCCAAGTCGGTGAGCAGTTCTTC. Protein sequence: CASSQVGEQFF.

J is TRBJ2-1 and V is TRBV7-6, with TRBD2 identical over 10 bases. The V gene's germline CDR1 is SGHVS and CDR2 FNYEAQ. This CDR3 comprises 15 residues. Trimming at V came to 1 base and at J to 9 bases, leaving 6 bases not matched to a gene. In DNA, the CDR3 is TGTGCCAGCAGCTTAGGGACTAGCGGACGGCCTGAGCAGTTCTTC. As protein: CASSLGTSGRPEQFF.

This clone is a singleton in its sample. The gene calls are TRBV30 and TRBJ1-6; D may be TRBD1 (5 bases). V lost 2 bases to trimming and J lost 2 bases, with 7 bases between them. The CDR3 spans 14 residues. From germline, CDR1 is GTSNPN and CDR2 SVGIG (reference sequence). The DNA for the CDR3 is TGTGCCTGGAGTCAGGGTCCCTATAATTCACCCCTCCACTTT. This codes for CAWSQGPYNSPLHF.

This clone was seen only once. The CDR3 spells CASSTGDLPSPLHF. The CDR3 DNA reads TGTGCCAGCAGTACAGGGGACCTCCCTTCACCCCTCCACTTT. The chain employs TRBV2 and TRBJ1-6; 7 bases line up with TRBD1. Trimming removed 5 bases from V and 9 bases from J; junction bases left unmatched: 7. CDR1 and CDR2 (germline): SNHLY, FYNNEI. This CDR3 is 14 amino acids long. The full variable domain, completed using reference TRBV2 and TRBJ1-6, is EPEVTQTPSHQVTQMGQEVILRCVPISNHLYFYWYRQILGQKVEFLVSFYNNEISEKSEIFDDQFSVERPDGSNFTLKIRSTKLEDSAMYFCASSTGDLPSPLHFGNGTRLTVT.

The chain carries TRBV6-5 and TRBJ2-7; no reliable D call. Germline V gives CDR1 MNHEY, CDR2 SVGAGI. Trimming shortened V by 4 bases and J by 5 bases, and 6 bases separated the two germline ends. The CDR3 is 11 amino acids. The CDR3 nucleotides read TGTGCCAGCAGTTGGGGAAACGAGCAGTACTTC. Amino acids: CASSWGNEQYF.

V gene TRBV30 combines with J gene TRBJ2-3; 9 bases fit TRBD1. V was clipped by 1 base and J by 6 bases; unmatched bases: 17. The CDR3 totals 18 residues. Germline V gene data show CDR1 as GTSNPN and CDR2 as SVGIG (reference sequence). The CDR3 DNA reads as TGTGCCTGGAGTGGCAACATAGTCGGGACAGGGCTTACTGATACGCAGTATTTT. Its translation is CAWSGNIVGTGLTDTQYF.

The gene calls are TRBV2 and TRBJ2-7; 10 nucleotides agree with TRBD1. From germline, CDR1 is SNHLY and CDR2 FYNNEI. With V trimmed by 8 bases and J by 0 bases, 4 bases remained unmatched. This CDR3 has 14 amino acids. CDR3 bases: TGTGCCAGCGTGGGGACAGGGGACTCCTACGAGCAGTACTTC. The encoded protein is CASVGTGDSYEQYF.